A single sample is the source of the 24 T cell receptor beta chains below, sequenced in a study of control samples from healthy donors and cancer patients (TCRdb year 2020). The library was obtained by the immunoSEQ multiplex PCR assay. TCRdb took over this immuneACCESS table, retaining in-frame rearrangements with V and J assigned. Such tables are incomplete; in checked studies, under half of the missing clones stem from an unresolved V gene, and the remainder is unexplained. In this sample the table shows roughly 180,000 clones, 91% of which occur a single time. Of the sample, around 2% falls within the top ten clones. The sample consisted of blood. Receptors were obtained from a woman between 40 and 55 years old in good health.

Here the CDR3 reads CASSNGGAYNEQFF. In DNA form, the CDR3 reads TGTGCCAGCAGCAACGGGGGAGCATACAATGAGCAGTTCTTC. The gene calls are TRBV4-2 and TRBJ2-1; D is possibly TRBD2 (6 bases). Trimming removed 5 bases from V and 4 bases from J, with 12 bases in between. This CDR3 is 14 amino acids long. Germline values: CDR1 LGHNA, CDR2 YNFKEQ.

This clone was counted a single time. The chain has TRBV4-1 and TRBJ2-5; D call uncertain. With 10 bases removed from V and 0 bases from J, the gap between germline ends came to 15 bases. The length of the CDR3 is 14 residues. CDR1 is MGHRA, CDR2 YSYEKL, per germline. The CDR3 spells CATSPMGYQETQYF. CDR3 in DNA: TGCGCCACCTCACCTATGGGGTACCAAGAGACCCAGTACTTC.

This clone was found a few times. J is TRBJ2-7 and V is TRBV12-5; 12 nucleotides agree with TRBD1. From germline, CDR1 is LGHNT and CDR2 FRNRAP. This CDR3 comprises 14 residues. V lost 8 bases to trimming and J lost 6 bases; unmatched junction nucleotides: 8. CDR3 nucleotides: TGTGCTAGTAACGACCGGGACAGGGGGCCCGAGCAGTACTTC. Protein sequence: CASNDRDRGPEQYF. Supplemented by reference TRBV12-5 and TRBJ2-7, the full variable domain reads DARVTQTPRHKVTEMGQEVTMRCQPILGHNTVFWYRQTMMQGLELLAYFRNRAPLDDSGMPKDRFSAEMPDATLATLKIQPSEPRDSAVYFCASNDRDRGPEQYFGPGTRLTVT.

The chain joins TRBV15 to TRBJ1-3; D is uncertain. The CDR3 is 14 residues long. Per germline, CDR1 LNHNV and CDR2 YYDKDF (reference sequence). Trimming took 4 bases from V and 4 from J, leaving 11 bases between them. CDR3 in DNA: TGTGCCACCAGCACGAAGGAATCGGGAAACACCATATATTTT. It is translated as CATSTKESGNTIYF.

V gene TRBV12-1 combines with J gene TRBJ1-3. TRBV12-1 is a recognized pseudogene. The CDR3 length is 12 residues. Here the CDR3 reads CASSSPPNTIYF. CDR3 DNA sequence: TGTGCCAGCAGCTCCCCCCCAAACACCATATATTTT.

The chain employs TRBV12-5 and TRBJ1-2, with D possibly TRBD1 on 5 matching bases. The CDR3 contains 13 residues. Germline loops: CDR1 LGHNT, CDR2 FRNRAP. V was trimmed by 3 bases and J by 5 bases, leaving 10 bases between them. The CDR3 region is CASGFAGGYGYTF. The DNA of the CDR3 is TGTGCTAGTGGTTTTGCGGGGGGGTATGGCTACACCTTC.

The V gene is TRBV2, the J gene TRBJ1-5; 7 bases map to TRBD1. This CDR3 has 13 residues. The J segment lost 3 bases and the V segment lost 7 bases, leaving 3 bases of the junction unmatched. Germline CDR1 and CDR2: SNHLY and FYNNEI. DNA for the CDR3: TGTGCCAGCAAAGGACAGGTCAATCAGCCCCAGCATTTT. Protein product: CASKGQVNQPQHF.

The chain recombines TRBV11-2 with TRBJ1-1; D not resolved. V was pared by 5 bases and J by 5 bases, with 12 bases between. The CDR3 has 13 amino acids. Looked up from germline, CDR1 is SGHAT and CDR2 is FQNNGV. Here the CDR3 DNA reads TGTGCCAGCAGCCAAAAAGAATGGACTGAAGCTTTCTTT. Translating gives CASSQKEWTEAFF.

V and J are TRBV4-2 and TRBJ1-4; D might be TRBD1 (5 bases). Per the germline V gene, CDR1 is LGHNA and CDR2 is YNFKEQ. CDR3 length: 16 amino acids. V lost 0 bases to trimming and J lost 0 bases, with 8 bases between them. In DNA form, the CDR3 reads TGTGCCAGCAGCCAAGATGGGGGAGCAACTAATGAAAAACTGTTTTTT. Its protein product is CASSQDGGATNEKLFF.

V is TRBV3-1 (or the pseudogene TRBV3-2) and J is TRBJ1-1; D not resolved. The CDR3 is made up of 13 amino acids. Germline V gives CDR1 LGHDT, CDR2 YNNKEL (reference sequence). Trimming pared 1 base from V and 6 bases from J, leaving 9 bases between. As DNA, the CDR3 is TGTGCCAGCAGCCAAGTCGCCCCGGCTGAAGCTTTCTTT. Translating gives CASSQVAPAEAFF.

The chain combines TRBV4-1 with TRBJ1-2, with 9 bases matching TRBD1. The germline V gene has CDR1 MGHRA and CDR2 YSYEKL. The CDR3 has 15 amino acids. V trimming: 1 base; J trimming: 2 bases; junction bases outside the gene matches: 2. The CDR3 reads CASSQGDRENYGYTF. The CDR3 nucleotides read TGCGCCAGCAGCCAAGGGGACAGGGAAAACTATGGCTACACCTTC.

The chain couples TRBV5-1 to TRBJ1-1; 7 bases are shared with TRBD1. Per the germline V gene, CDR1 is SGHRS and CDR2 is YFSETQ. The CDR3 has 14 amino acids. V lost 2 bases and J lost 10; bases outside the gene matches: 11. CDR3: CASSLGGGATGAFF. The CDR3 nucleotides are TGCGCCAGCAGCTTAGGAGGGGGCGCGACGGGAGCTTTCTTT. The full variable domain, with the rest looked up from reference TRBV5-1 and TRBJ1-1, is KAGVTQTPRYLIKTRGQQVTLSCSPISGHRSVSWYQQTPGQGLQFLFEYFSETQRNKGNFPGRFSGRQFSNSRSEMNVSTLELGDSALYLCASSLGGGATGAFFGQGTRLTVV.

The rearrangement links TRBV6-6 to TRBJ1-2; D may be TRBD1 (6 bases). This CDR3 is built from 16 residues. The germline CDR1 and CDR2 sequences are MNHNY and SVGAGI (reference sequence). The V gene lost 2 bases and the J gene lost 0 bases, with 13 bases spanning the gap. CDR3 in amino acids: CASSYGRTDTNYGYTF. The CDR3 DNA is TGTGCCAGCAGTTACGGACGGACAGACACTAACTATGGCTACACCTTC.

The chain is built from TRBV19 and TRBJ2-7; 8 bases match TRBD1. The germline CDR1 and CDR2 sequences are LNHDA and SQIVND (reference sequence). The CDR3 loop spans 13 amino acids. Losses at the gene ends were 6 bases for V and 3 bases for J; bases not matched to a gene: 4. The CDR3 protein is CASSLGQGYEQYF. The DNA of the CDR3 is TGTGCCAGTAGCCTTGGACAGGGCTACGAGCAGTACTTC.

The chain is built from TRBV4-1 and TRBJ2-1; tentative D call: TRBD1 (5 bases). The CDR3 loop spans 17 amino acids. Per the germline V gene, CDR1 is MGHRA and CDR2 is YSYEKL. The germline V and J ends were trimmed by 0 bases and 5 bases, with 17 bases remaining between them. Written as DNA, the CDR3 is TGCGCCAGCAGCCAAGATCTACAGGCGACACGTAACAATGAGCAGTTCTTC. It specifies CASSQDLQATRNNEQFF.

CDR3 sequence (DNA): TGTGCCAGCAGCTTGAGTCCGGGCAATGAGCAGTTCTTC. Protein: CASSLSPGNEQFF. The chain links TRBV3-1 (or the pseudogene TRBV3-2) to TRBJ2-1; D unclear. CDR3 length: 13 amino acids. V was cut by 5 bases and J by 6 bases, with 11 bases left in between. The germline V gene has CDR1 LGHDT and CDR2 YNNKEL (reference sequence).

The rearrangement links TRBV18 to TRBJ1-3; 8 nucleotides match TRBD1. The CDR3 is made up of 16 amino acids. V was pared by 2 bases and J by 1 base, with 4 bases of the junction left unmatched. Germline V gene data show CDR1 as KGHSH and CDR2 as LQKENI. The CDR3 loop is CASSPGTGNSGNTIYF. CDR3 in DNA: TGTGCCAGCTCACCAGGGACAGGAAATTCTGGAAACACCATATATTTT.

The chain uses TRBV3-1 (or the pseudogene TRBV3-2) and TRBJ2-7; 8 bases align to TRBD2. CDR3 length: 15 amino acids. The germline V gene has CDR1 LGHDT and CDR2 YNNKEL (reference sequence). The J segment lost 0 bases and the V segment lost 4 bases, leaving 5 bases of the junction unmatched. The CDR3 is CASSLGRALSYEQYF. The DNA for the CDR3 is TGTGCCAGCAGCCTCGGGAGGGCCCTCTCCTACGAGCAGTACTTC.

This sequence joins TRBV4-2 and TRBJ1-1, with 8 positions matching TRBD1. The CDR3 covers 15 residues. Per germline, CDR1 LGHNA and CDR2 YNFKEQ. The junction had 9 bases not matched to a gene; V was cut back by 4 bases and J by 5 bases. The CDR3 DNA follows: TGTGCCAGCAGCCTAGTAGGACAGGGCGAAACTGAAGCTTTCTTT. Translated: CASSLVGQGETEAFF.

DNA of the CDR3: TGTGCCAGCAGTTACAAAGACGGGCCCCAGCATTTT. It encodes CASSYKDGPQHF. V and J are TRBV6-5 and TRBJ1-5; D gene ambiguous. CDR1 and CDR2 (germline): MNHEY, SVGAGI. This CDR3 contains 12 residues. With 2 bases removed from V and 9 bases from J, the gap between germline ends came to 8 bases.

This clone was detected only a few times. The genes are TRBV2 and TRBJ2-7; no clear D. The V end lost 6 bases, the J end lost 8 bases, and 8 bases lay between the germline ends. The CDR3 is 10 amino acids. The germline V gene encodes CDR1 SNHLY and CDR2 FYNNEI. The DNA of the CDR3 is TGTGCCAGCAGGGGTGGCCAGCAGTACTTC. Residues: CASRGGQQYF.

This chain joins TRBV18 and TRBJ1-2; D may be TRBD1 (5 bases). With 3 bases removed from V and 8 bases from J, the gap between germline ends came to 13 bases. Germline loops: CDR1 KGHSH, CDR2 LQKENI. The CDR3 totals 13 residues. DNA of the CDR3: TGTGCCAGCTCACCCGGGACGGCGGGGGGCTACACCTTC. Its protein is CASSPGTAGGYTF.

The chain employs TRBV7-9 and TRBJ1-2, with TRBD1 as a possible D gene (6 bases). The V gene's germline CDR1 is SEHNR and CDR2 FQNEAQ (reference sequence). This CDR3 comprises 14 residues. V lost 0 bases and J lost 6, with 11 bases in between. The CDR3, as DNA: TGTGCCAGCAGCTTAGCGGCAGGGGAGGATGGCTACACCTTC. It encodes CASSLAAGEDGYTF.

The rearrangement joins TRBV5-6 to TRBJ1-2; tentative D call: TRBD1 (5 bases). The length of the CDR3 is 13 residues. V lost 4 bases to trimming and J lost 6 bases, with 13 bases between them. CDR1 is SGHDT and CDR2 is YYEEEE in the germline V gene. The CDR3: CASSLKIRDGYTF. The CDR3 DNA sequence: TGTGCCAGCAGCCTGAAGATCAGGGATGGCTACACCTTC.